This T cell receptor (beta chain) stems from a study of blood T cells in healthy people across ages. J gave up 4 bases and V 5 bases, and 9 bases lay outside the gene matches. The CDR3 covers 15 residues. The germline V gene has CDR1 SEHNR and CDR2 FQNEAQ (reference sequence). Sample-barcoded 5' priming and a J-beta primer mix drove a second PCR of roughly 6 to 12 cycles. The study obtained at least 3 million CDR3-containing paired-end reads from every sample. From the 5' RACE reads, TCRdb called clonotypes with MiXCR, one entry per CDR3 protein. The data contain fewer than 2,000,000 distinct CDR3 sequences, about two fifths of them seen just once; the ten biggest clones take up roughly 23%.

The clonotype comes from a human donor in good health. Sequencing input: blood. This chain connects TRBV7-9 to TRBJ2-3; 7 bases fit TRBD1. CDR3 residues: CASSTTTGLADTQYF. CDR3 bases: TGTGCCAGCAGCACGACGACAGGGCTCGCAGATACGCAGTATTTT.